This T cell receptor beta chain was sequenced during a study of T cells expressing NK-cell markers. The CDR3 spans 16 residues. Germline assignment: CDR1 DFQATT and CDR2 SNEGSKA (reference sequence). No DNA is given; TCRdb re-called the 5' RACE reads and lists each CDR3 protein once. This repertoire includes some 140,000 distinct CDR3 sequences. The chain recombines TRBV20-1 with TRBJ1-3; there is no DNA to check the TCRdb D call of TRBD1. The TCR was taken from a woman aged 45 to 65 in good health. The sample was blood T cells: a sorted CD56 or NKG2C T cell subset, CD4+ or CD8+ T cells, or bulk PBMC T cells (not recorded which). The CDR3 here is CSARGEGAESGNTIYF.